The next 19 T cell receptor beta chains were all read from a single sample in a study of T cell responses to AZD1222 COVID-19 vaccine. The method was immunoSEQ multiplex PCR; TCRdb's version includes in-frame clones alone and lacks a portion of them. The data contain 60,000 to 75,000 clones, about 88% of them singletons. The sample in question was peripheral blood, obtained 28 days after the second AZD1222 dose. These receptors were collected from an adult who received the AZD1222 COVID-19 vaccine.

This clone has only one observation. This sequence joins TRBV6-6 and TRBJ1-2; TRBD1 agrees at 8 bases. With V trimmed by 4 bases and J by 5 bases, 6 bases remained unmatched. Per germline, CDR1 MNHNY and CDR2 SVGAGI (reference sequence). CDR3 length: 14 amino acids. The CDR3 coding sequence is TGTGCCAGCAGTTCGACAGGGGTTTCTTATGGCTACACCTTC. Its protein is CASSSTGVSYGYTF.

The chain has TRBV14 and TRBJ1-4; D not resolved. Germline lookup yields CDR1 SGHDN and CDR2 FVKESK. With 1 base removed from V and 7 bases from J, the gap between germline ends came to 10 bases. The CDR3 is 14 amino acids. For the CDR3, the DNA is TGTGCCAGCAGCCAAGTTGTGGAAGGTGAAAAACTGTTTTTT. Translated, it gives CASSQVVEGEKLFF.

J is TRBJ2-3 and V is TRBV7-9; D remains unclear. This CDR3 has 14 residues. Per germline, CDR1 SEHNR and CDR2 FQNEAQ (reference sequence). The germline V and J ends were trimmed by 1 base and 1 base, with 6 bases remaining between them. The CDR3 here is CASSLVSRTDTQYF. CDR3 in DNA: TGTGCCAGCAGCTTAGTCTCCCGCACAGATACGCAGTATTTT.

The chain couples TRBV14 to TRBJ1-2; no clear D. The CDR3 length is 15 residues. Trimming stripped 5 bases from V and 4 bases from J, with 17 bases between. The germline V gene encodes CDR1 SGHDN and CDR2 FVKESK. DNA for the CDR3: TGTGCCAGCAGCTTCACAGACCATCCTCTCTATGGCTACACCTTC. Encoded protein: CASSFTDHPLYGYTF.

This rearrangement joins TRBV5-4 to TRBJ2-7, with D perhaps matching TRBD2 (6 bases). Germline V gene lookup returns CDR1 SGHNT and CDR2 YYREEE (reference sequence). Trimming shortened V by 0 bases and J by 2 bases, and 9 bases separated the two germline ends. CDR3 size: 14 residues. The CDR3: CASSLGGEAYEQYF. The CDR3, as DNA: TGTGCCAGCAGCTTGGGGGGGGAAGCCTACGAGCAGTACTTC.

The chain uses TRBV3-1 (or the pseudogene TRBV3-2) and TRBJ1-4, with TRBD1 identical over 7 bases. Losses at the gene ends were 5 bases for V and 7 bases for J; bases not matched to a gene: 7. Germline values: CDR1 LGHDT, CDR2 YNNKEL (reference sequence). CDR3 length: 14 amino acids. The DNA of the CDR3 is TGTGCCAGCAGCGAACAGGGACAGAGTGAAAAACTGTTTTTT. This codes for CASSEQGQSEKLFF.

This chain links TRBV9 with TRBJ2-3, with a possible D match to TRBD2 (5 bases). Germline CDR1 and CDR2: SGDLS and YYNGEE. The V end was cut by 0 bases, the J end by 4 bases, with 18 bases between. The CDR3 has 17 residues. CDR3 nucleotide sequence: TGTGCCAGCAGCGTAGAGATGGGAGCGACTGGCGCAGATACGCAGTATTTT. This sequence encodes CASSVEMGATGADTQYF.

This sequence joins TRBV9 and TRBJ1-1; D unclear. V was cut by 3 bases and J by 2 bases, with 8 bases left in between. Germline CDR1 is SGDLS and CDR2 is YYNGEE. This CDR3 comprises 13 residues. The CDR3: CASSGWVNTEAFF. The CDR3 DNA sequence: TGTGCCAGCAGCGGCTGGGTAAACACTGAAGCTTTCTTT.

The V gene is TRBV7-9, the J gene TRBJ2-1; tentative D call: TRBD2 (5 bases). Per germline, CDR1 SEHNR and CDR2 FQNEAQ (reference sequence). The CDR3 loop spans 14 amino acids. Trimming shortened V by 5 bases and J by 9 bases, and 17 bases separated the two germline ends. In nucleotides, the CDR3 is TGTGCCAGCAGCAGTGGACTGCCATCTGGTGAGCAGTTCTTC. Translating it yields CASSSGLPSGEQFF.

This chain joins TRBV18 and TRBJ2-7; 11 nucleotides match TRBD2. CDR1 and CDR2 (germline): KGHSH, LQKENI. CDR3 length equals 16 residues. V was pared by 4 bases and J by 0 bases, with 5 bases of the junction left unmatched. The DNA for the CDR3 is TGTGCCAGCTCACGGACTAGCGGGCTTACCTCCTACGAGCAGTACTTC. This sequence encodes CASSRTSGLTSYEQYF.

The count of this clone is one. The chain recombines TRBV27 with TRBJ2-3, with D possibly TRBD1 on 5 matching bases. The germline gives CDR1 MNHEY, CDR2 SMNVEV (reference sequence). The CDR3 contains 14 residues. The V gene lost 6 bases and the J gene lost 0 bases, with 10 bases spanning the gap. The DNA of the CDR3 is TGTGCCAGCAGAGGGGCCCTTAGCACAGATACGCAGTATTTT. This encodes CASRGALSTDTQYF.

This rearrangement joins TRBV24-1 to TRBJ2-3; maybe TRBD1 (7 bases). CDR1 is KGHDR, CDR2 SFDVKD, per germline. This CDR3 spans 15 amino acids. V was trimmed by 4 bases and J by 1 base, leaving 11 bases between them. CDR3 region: CATSEARGGTDTQYF. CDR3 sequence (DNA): TGTGCCACCAGTGAAGCCAGGGGGGGCACAGATACGCAGTATTTT.

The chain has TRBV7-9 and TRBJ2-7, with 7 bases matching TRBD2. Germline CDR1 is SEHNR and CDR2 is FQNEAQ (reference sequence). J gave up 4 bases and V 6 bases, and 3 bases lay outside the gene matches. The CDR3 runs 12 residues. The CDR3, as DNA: TGTGCCAGCAGAGGGGAGGGGTACGAGCAGTACTTC. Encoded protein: CASRGEGYEQYF.

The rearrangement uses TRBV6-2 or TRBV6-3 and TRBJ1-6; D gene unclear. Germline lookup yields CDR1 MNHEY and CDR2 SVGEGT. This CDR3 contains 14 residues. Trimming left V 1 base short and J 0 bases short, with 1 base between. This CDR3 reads CASSYFSYNSPLHF. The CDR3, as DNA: TGTGCCAGCAGTTACTTCTCCTATAATTCACCCCTCCACTTT.

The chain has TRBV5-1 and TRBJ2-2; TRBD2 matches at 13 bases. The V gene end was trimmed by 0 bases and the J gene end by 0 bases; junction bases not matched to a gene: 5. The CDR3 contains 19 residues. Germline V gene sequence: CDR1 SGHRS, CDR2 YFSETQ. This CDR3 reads CASSLVGLAGRSNTGELFF. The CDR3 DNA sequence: TGCGCCAGCAGCTTGGTGGGACTAGCGGGACGATCGAACACCGGGGAGCTGTTTTTT.

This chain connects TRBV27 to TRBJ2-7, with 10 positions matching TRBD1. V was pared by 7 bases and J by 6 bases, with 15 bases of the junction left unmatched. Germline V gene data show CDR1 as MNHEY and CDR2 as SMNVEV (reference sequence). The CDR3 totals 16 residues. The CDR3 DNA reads TGTGCCAGCAAAACCCTCGGGACAGGGGCGTTCAGCGAGCAGTACTTC. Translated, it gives CASKTLGTGAFSEQYF.

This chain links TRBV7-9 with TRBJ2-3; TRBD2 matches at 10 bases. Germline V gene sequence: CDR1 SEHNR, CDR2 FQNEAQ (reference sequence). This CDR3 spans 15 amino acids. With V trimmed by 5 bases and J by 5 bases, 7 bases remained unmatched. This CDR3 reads CASSLRAGGEDTQYF. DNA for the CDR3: TGTGCCAGCAGCCTCAGAGCGGGAGGGGAAGATACGCAGTATTTT.

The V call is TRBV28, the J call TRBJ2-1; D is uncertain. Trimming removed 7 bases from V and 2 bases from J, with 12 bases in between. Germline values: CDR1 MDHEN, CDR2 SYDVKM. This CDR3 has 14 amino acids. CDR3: CASNSRRPYNEQFF. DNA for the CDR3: TGTGCCAGCAATTCTCGTAGGCCCTACAATGAGCAGTTCTTC.

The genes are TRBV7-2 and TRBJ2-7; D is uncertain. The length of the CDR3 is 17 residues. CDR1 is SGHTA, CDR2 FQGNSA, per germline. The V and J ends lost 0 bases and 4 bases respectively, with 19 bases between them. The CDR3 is CASSLALTSDGTYEQYF. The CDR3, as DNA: TGTGCCAGCAGCTTAGCCTTGACCTCCGATGGTACTTACGAGCAGTACTTC.